The text below deals with one TCR beta chain. Its antigen is not known. Only in-frame clones appear in the TCRdb table, and some are missing; sequencing was by immunoSEQ multiplex PCR. The data contain 150,000 to 200,000 clones, 85% of them singletons. The data originate from a study of cytomegalovirus exposure and HLA in healthy donors. Study findings and constraints: Cytomegalovirus association was listed for under 200 TCR beta chains. Most TCR sequences were rare, but some public TCRs occurred in many donors. Within the approximately 130 validation repertoires, first-cohort TCR clusters tended to co-occur, according to a later analysis.

Germline CDR1 reads SGHTA; CDR2 reads FQGTGA. V lost 4 bases and J lost 2; bases outside the gene matches: 3. The CDR3 totals 15 residues. The clonotype comes from a man aged 18 to 29 in good health and CMV-seropositive. Sequenced material: PBMCs. This rearrangement joins TRBV7-3 to TRBJ2-5, with 11 bases that match TRBD2. CDR3 sequence reads: CASSSTSGGQETQYF. CDR3 sequence (DNA): TGTGCCAGCAGCTCAACTAGCGGGGGACAAGAGACCCAGTACTTC.